This is a list of T cell receptor beta chains from one sample in a study of control samples from healthy donors and cancer patients. The data were produced by immunoSEQ multiplex PCR, yet TCRdb's version contains in-frame clones alone and is incomplete. The table includes approximately 120,000 clones, approximately 90% detected once. Material: blood. These receptors came from a woman between 45 and 65 years old in good health. CDR3s include the opening cysteine and the closing phenylalanine or tryptophan. D genes are given only for firm matches. Expanded clones get a size class; other rows say once, few or many, or leave the size out.

cdr3_aa cdr3_nt clone_size j_call d_call v_call
CASSPNWGGETQYF TGTGCCAGCAGCCCCAATTGGGGGGGAGAGACCCAGTACTTC NA TRBJ2-5 TRBD2 TRBV5-4
CASSFGYTNTGELFF TGTGCCAGCAGCTTCGGCTATACGAACACCGGGGAGCTGTTTTTT NA TRBJ2-2 NA TRBV7-2
CASSPRSDRVRTEAFF TGTGCCAGCAGCCCAAGGAGTGACAGGGTACGAACTGAAGCTTTCTTT NA TRBJ1-1 TRBD1 TRBV11-2
CASGLGQTEAFF TGTGCTAGTGGTTTAGGACAGACTGAAGCTTTCTTT NA TRBJ1-1 NA TRBV12-5
CASSPQGAYGYTF TGTGCCAGCAGCCCACAGGGGGCGTATGGCTACACCTTC NA TRBJ1-2 TRBD1 TRBV7-2
CSVLRLGRGNTEAFF TGCAGCGTTTTAAGATTAGGACGGGGGAACACTGAAGCTTTCTTT NA TRBJ1-1 NA TRBV29-1
CASSRQGSEPQHF TGTGCCAGCAGCAGACAGGGGTCGGAGCCCCAGCATTTT NA TRBJ1-5 TRBD1 TRBV7-2
CASSHGQGGPEAFF TGCGCCAGCAGCCACGGACAGGGTGGGCCTGAAGCTTTCTTT NA TRBJ1-1 TRBD1 TRBV4-1
CASSYRAGNTEAFF TGTGCCAGCAGTTACCGGGCAGGGAACACTGAAGCTTTCTTT NA TRBJ1-1 NA TRBV6-2/TRBV6-3
CASSSLGQGAKGYTF TGTGCCAGCAGTTCCCTGGGACAGGGGGCTAAGGGCTACACCTTC NA TRBJ1-2 TRBD1 TRBV28
CASSHNSGEQPQHF TGTGCCAGCAGCCATAACTCGGGGGAGCAGCCCCAGCATTTT once TRBJ1-5 NA TRBV3-1/TRBV3-2
CAWSPTGDGGYTF TGTGCCTGGAGTCCGACAGGGGATGGTGGCTACACCTTC NA TRBJ1-2 TRBD1 TRBV30